This TCR beta chain was observed in a study of T cells in Graves' hyperthyroidism and ophthalmopathy. Amplified TCR beta CDR3 regions derived from RNA transcripts. The primer set for the first-round RT-PCR of the TCR CDR3 was HTBI. TCRdb independently ran MiXCR on the multiplex PCR reads; one entry per CDR3 protein. The table lists hundreds of thousands of distinct CDR3 sequences, around a third of them singletons. This clonotype showed up many times. This CDR3 contains 14 residues. The V and J ends lost 4 bases and 0 bases, in that order; junction bases with no gene match: 3. Germline-derived CDR1 and CDR2 are LNHNV and YYDKDF (reference sequence).

The sequence derives from a woman in her thirties or forties with Graves' hyperthyroidism. The sequencing input was blood. The gene calls are TRBV15 and TRBJ2-7; 7 bases align to TRBD1. In DNA form, the CDR3 reads TGTGCCACCAGCAAGACAGGGACCTCCTACGAGCAGTACTTC. Residues: CATSKTGTSYEQYF.